This passage covers 6 T cell receptor beta chains from one sample sequenced in a study of blood T cell repertoires in COVID-19. Assay used: immunoSEQ multiplex PCR; TCRdb lists only in-frame clones, some missing. The sample records 230,000 or so clones, about nine tenths being singletons. The material sequenced was PBMCs or T cells enriched from blood (not recorded which). Receptors were obtained from a woman in her twenties or thirties who had recovered from COVID-19.

This chain links TRBV7-9 with TRBJ1-2; a weak D match, TRBD1 (5 bases). V lost 4 bases, J lost 4 bases, and 13 bases lay in between. Looked up from germline, CDR1 is SEHNR and CDR2 is FQNEAQ (reference sequence). The CDR3 totals 14 residues. For the CDR3, the DNA is TGTGCCAGCAGCTCGGACACAGAATTCTATGGCTACACCTTC. Protein sequence: CASSSDTEFYGYTF.

This chain connects TRBV27 to TRBJ2-7, with 11 bases matching TRBD1. CDR1 and CDR2 from the germline V gene are MNHEY and SMNVEV (reference sequence). The junction had 8 bases not matched to a gene; V was cut back by 5 bases and J by 2 bases. The CDR3 runs 16 residues. The CDR3 DNA reads as TGTGCCAGCAGTACCCATCCGGGACAGGGGGCCTACGAGCAGTACTTC. Its protein is CASSTHPGQGAYEQYF.

On this clone: The identical CDR3 is also encoded by other nucleotide sequences in the sample. J is TRBJ2-5 and V is TRBV2; no firm D call. Germline V gene sequence: CDR1 SNHLY, CDR2 FYNNEI. The CDR3 loop spans 11 amino acids. Trimming left V 6 bases short and J 2 bases short, with 4 bases between. CDR3 protein: CASSVQETQYF. The CDR3 DNA sequence: TGTGCCAGCAGCGTACAAGAGACCCAGTACTTC. Full variable domain (missing parts from reference TRBV2 and TRBJ2-5): EPEVTQTPSHQVTQMGQEVILRCVPISNHLYFYWYRQILGQKVEFLVSFYNNEISEKSEIFDDQFSVERPDGSNFTLKIRSTKLEDSAMYFCASSVQETQYFGPGTRLLVL.

The chain employs TRBV27 and TRBJ2-1, with 11 bases lining up with TRBD1. V lost 7 bases and J lost 7; bases outside the gene matches: 9. The CDR3 spans 15 residues. From germline, CDR1 is MNHEY and CDR2 SMNVEV (reference sequence). CDR3 nucleotides: TGTGCCAGCACCGAACGGACAGGGGGCGAGAATGAGCAGTTCTTC. Encoded protein: CASTERTGGENEQFF.

The rearrangement links TRBV29-1 to TRBJ1-2; D might be TRBD1 (6 bases). The V and J ends lost 1 base and 5 bases respectively, with 11 bases between them. Germline values: CDR1 SQVTM, CDR2 ANQGSEA. This CDR3 has 13 residues. DNA of the CDR3: TGCAGCGTTGAAGTGGGGGCTGGTTATGGCTACACCTTC. This translates into CSVEVGAGYGYTF. The complete variable domain, with remaining parts taken from reference TRBV29-1 and TRBJ1-2, reads SAVISQKPSRDICQRGTSLTIQCQVDSQVTMMFWYRQQPGQSLTLIATANQGSEATYESGFVIDKFPISRPNLTFSTLTVSNMSPEDSSIYLCSVEVGAGYGYTFGSGTRLTVV.

This clone was observed once. The chain has TRBV6-4 and TRBJ2-7; 10 bases map to TRBD1. This CDR3 region has 14 residues. Losses at the gene ends were 6 bases for V and 4 bases for J; bases not matched to a gene: 6. CDR1 MRHNA and CDR2 SNTAGT come from the germline V gene. CDR3 sequence: CASSPGQGGYEQYF. The CDR3 region has the DNA TGTGCCAGCAGCCCCGGACAGGGGGGTTACGAGCAGTACTTC.